Listed below are T cell receptor beta chains from one sample, sequenced in a study of blood T cell repertoires in COVID-19. Only in-frame clones appear in the TCRdb table, and some are missing; sequencing was by immunoSEQ multiplex PCR. The data contain around 290,000 clones, roughly 89% of them seen just once; the ten biggest clones take up roughly 5.1%. The sequencing input was peripheral blood. Receptor source: a man aged 35 to 55 with acute or convalescent COVID-19. The CDR3 runs from the conserved cysteine through the conserved F or W. D genes are given only for firm matches. Part of the rows lack a size; the others show once, few, many or a class for expanded clones.

abundance,d_gene,j_gene,v_gene,CDR3aa,CDR3nt
.,.,TRBJ2-2,TRBV7-6,CASSLGAGLAIGELFF,TGTGCCAGCAGCTTAGGCGCGGGTCTAGCTATCGGGGAGCTGTTTTTT
few,.,TRBJ1-5,TRBV6-5,CASSYGRDQPQHF,TGTGCCAGCAGTTACGGCAGGGATCAGCCCCAGCATTTT
.,.,TRBJ2-2,TRBV7-6,CASNRLETTGELFF,TGTGCCAGCAACCGACTAGAAACCACCGGGGAGCTGTTTTTT
once,.,TRBJ1-2,TRBV24-1,CATSVGVDYGYTF,TGTGCCACCAGTGTGGGCGTTGACTATGGCTACACCTTC
.,.,TRBJ1-3,TRBV9,CASMGTNGNTIYF,TGTGCCAGCATGGGGACAAATGGGAACACCATATATTTT
.,.,TRBJ2-6,TRBV21-1,CASSKDGDSGANVLTF,TGTGCCAGCAGCAAAGACGGTGACTCTGGGGCCAACGTCCTGACTTTC
few,TRBD1,TRBJ1-2,TRBV2,CASRAQGIANGYTF,TGTGCCAGCAGAGCACAGGGGATAGCTAATGGCTACACCTTC
.,.,TRBJ2-2,TRBV7-8,CASVYGGNTGELFF,TGTGCCAGCGTCTACGGGGGAAACACCGGGGAGCTGTTTTTT
.,TRBD1,TRBJ1-2,TRBV28,CASSLWGQQSNYGYTF,TGTGCCAGCAGTTTATGGGGACAGCAGTCTAACTATGGCTACACCTTC
.,TRBD2,TRBJ2-3,TRBV3-1/TRBV3-2,CASSQERGGAGDTQYF,TGTGCCAGCAGCCAAGAACGCGGGGGGGCGGGAGATACGCAGTATTTT
once,.,TRBJ2-2,TRBV4-1,CASSPEVGELFF,TGCGCCAGCAGCCCCGAGGTCGGGGAGCTGTTTTTT
.,.,TRBJ1-2,TRBV7-9,CASSLRSGINYGYTF,TGTGCCAGCAGCCTCCGCTCAGGGATTAACTATGGCTACACCTTC
.,.,TRBJ2-4,TRBV7-8,CASSLETRQLTKNIQYF,TGTGCCAGCAGCCTGGAAACGCGACAGCTCACCAAAAACATTCAGTACTTC
.,TRBD1,TRBJ1-1,TRBV5-6,CASSLLQGARTEAFF,TGTGCCAGCAGTCTTCTACAGGGGGCGCGCACTGAAGCTTTCTTT
.,.,TRBJ2-2,TRBV5-1,CASSLSGPGELFF,TGCGCCAGCAGCTTGTCCGGTCCCGGGGAGCTGTTTTTT
.,.,TRBJ1-3,TRBV7-9,CASSSGQGSGDTIYF,TGTGCCAGCTCATCTGGGCAGGGCTCCGGAGACACCATATATTTT
.,TRBD2,TRBJ2-7,TRBV6-1,CASSEWGREDEQYF,TGTGCCAGCAGTGAATGGGGTCGGGAGGACGAGCAGTACTTC
.,TRBD1,TRBJ1-6,TRBV19,CASRDLTRGTGGNSPLHF,TGTGCCAGTAGGGACCTAACCCGCGGGACAGGGGGGAATTCACCCCTCCACTTT
.,TRBD1,TRBJ2-3,TRBV24-1,CATSESKGDSSSTDTQYF,TGTGCCACCAGTGAGTCAAAAGGGGACAGCTCTAGCACAGATACGCAGTATTTT
.,.,TRBJ1-3,TRBV10-3,CAITQPNVDGNTIYF,TGTGCCATCACACAGCCGAATGTCGATGGAAACACCATATATTTT
.,TRBD1,TRBJ2-7,TRBV6-5,CASGTGSWEQYF,TGTGCCAGCGGGACAGGATCTTGGGAGCAGTACTTC
.,.,TRBJ2-2,TRBV19,CASTMAQFFTGELFF,TGTGCCAGTACCATGGCCCAGTTTTTCACCGGGGAGCTGTTTTTT
.,TRBD1,TRBJ2-7,TRBV19,CASIGQGVHEQYF,TGTGCCAGTATAGGACAGGGGGTCCACGAGCAGTACTTC
.,.,TRBJ2-7,TRBV4-2,CASSQEDRAYEQYF,TGTGCCAGCAGCCAAGAGGACAGAGCCTACGAGCAGTACTTC
once,TRBD2,TRBJ2-2,TRBV11-2,CASSYSGRRNTGELFF,TGTGCCAGCAGCTATAGCGGGAGGCGGAACACCGGGGAGCTGTTTTTT
.,.,TRBJ1-3,TRBV19,CASSSGRQAGSGNTIYF,TGTGCCAGTTCCTCAGGCCGACAGGCCGGCTCTGGAAACACCATATATTTT
.,TRBD1,TRBJ2-7,TRBV25-1,CASSEWEDRGGEQYF,TGTGCCAGCAGTGAATGGGAGGACAGGGGGGGCGAGCAGTACTTC
.,TRBD1,TRBJ1-2,TRBV6-5,CASGKQGASYTF,TGTGCCAGCGGGAAACAGGGGGCGTCCTACACCTTC
.,.,TRBJ1-2,TRBV12-5,CASGFSGYGYTF,TGTGCTAGTGGTTTCTCGGGGTATGGCTACACCTTC
.,.,TRBJ1-3,TRBV6-6,CASSSRDSGNTIYF,TGTGCCAGCAGTTCCAGGGACTCTGGAAACACCATATATTTT
.,TRBD1,TRBJ1-2,TRBV5-1,CASSLPSGQGANYGYTF,TGCGCCAGCAGCTTGCCTTCCGGACAGGGGGCGAACTATGGCTACACCTTC
.,.,TRBJ1-2,TRBV2,CASGMGLEYGYTF,TGTGCCAGCGGGATGGGACTAGAATATGGCTACACCTTC
.,.,TRBJ1-3,TRBV12-5,CASGFPGFFSGNTIYF,TGTGCTAGTGGTTTCCCAGGGTTTTTCTCTGGAAACACCATATATTTT
.,.,TRBJ1-2,TRBV7-9,CASSLAETAILGGYTF,TGTGCCAGCAGCTTAGCGGAGACAGCCATCCTCGGAGGCTACACCTTC
.,TRBD2,TRBJ2-3,TRBV4-1,CASSQDPGGQVTQYF,TGCGCCAGCAGCCAAGATCCGGGGGGGCAAGTTACGCAGTATTTT
.,.,TRBJ1-6,TRBV28,CASSRAGAGSPLHF,TGTGCCAGCAGTAGGGCAGGGGCTGGGTCACCCCTCCACTTT
.,.,TRBJ1-2,TRBV10-3,CAISESSGTPLRYTF,TGTGCCATCAGTGAGTCATCCGGGACACCGCTACGCTACACCTTC
.,.,TRBJ2-7,TRBV10-2,CASSVARNYEQYF,TGCGCCAGCAGTGTTGCTAGAAATTACGAGCAGTACTTC
few,.,TRBJ2-7,TRBV5-1,CASSLENSESGQYF,TGCGCCAGCAGCTTGGAGAACAGTGAGTCAGGGCAGTACTTC
.,.,TRBJ2-2,TRBV13,CASSFWGDNTGELFF,TGTGCCAGCAGCTTTTGGGGAGACAACACCGGGGAGCTGTTTTTT
once,.,TRBJ1-2,TRBV7-9,CASSFGSGANYGYTF,TGTGCCAGCAGCTTTGGGTCGGGGGCTAACTATGGCTACACCTTC
.,.,TRBJ2-4,TRBV29-1,CSVEDAATKNIQYF,TGCAGCGTTGAAGACGCGGCAACCAAAAACATTCAGTACTTC
once,TRBD1,TRBJ2-7,TRBV20-1,CSALGQAEQYF,TGCAGTGCCCTAGGACAGGCCGAGCAGTACTTC
.,.,TRBJ2-7,TRBV5-1,CASSWDSPGEQYF,TGCGCCAGCAGCTGGGACTCCCCGGGGGAGCAGTACTTC
.,.,TRBJ1-4,TRBV21-1,CASSKGKWGLPNEKLFF,TGTGCCAGCAGCAAAGGTAAGTGGGGGCTCCCGAATGAAAAACTGTTTTTT
.,.,TRBJ1-3,TRBV2,CASRRSLSLERNTIYF,TGTGCCAGCAGACGATCCCTGAGTCTCGAGCGTAACACCATATATTTT
.,TRBD1,TRBJ2-7,TRBV5-4,CASSPPGTGNYEQYF,TGTGCCAGCAGCCCTCCCGGGACAGGTAACTACGAGCAGTACTTC
.,TRBD1,TRBJ1-2,TRBV2,CASSWTGDGNYGYTF,TGTGCCAGCAGTTGGACAGGGGATGGGAACTATGGCTACACCTTC
.,.,TRBJ2-3,TRBV5-1,CASRQTDTQYF,TGCGCCAGCAGACAAACAGATACGCAGTATTTT
.,.,TRBJ1-4,TRBV7-9,CASSHGGRGEKLFF,TGTGCCAGCAGTCATGGAGGGCGAGGTGAAAAACTGTTTTTT